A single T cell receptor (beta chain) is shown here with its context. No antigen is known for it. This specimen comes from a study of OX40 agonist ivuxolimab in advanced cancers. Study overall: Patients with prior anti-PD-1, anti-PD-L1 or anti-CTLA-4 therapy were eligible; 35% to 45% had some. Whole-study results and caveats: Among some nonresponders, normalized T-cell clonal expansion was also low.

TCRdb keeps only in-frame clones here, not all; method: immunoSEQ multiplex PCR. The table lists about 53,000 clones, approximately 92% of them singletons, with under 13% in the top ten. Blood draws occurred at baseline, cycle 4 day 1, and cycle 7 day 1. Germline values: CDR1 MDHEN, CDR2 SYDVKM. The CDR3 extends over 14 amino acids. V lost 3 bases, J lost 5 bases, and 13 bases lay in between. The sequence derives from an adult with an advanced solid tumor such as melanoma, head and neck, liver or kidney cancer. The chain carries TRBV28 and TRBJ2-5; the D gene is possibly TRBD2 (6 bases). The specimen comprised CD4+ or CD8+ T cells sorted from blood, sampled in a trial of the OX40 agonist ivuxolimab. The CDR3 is CASSFGGARETQYF. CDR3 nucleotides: TGTGCCAGCAGTTTTGGAGGGGCTCGGGAGACCCAGTACTTC.